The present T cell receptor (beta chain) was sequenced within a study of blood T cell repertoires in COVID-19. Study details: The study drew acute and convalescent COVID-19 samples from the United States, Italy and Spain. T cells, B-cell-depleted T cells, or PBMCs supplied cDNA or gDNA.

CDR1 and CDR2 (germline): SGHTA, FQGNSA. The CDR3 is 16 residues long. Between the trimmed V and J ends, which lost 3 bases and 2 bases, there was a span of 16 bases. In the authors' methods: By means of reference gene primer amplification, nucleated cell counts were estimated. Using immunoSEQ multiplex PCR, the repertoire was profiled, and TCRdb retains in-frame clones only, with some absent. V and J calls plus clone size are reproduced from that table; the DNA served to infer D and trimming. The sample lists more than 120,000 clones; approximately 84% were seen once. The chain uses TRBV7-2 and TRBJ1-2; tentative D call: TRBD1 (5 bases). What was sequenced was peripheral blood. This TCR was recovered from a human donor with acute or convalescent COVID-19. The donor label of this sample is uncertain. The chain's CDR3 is CASSFKAGLMNYGYTF. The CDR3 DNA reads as TGTGCCAGCAGCTTTAAGGCAGGGTTAATGAACTATGGCTACACCTTC.